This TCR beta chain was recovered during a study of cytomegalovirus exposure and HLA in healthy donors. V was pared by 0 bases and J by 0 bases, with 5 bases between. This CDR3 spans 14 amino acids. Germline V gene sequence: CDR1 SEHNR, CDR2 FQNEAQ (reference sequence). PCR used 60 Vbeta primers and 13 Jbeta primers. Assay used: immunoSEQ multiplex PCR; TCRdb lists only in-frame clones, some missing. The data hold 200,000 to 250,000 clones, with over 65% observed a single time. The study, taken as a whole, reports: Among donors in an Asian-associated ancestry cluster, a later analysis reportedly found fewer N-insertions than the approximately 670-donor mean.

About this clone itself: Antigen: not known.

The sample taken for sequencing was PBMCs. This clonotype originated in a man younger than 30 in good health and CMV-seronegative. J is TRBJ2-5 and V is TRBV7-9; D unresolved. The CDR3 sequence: CASSLAEYQETQYF. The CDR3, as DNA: TGTGCCAGCAGCTTAGCGGAGTACCAAGAGACCCAGTACTTC.